This T cell receptor beta chain appears in the sequencing data of a study of T cell responses to AZD1222 COVID-19 vaccine. Overall study findings and caveats: An increase in Spike-specific TCR breadth and depth was observed after two AZD1222 doses.

CDR3 size: 17 residues. The trim removed 4 bases at V and 5 bases at J, leaving 13 bases unmatched. CDR1 is SGHRS, CDR2 YFSETQ, per germline. The assay was immunoSEQ multiplex PCR, and TCRdb's table has in-frame clones only and misses some. The data hold 140,000 to 150,000 clones, with 93% observed a single time. About this clone: The antigen is undetermined.

Here the sequenced sample was peripheral blood, taken after recovery from COVID-19. The rearrangement joins TRBV5-1 to TRBJ2-2; 8 bases are shared with TRBD2. This TCR was sampled from an adult who had recovered from COVID-19. The chain's CDR3 is CASSEKTGTRLTGELFF. The CDR3 region has the DNA TGCGCCAGCAGCGAAAAGACCGGGACTAGACTGACCGGGGAGCTGTTTTTT.